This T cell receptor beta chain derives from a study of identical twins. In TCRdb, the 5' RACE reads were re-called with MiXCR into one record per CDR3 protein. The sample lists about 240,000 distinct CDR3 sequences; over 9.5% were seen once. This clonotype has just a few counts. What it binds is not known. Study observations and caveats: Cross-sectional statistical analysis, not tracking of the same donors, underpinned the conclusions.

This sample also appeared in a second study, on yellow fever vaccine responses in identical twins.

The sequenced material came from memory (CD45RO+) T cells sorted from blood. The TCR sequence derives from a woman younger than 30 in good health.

CDR3 region: CASSPIGLAGATYNEQFF. The DNA of the CDR3 is TGTGCCAGCAGCCCGATAGGACTAGCGGGGGCGACCTACAATGAGCAGTTCTTC. The V gene is TRBV7-6, the J gene TRBJ2-1; TRBD2 matches 13 bases. CDR3 length: 18 amino acids. Losses at the gene ends were 5 bases for V and 2 bases for J; bases not matched to a gene: 9. The V gene's germline CDR1 is SGHVS and CDR2 FNYEAQ.